The 22 T cell receptor beta chains below all came from one sample that was sequenced in a study of vaccination effects on CD4 cells after COVID-19 (dated by TCRdb to 2021 to 2024). No cognate antigen is known for these TCRs. The ViraFEST assay stimulated PBMC with viral peptide pools and then used TCR sequencing to identify antigen-specific CD4+ T cell clonotypes by expansion. After around 10 days of culture, CD4+ T cells were isolated with the EasySep CD4+ T cell isolation kit. The protocol used for the library was the immunoSEQ multiplex PCR assay. In its TCRdb copy, this immuneACCESS table keeps in-frame sequences only and misses some clones. Where compared with another copy, unresolved V genes explain less than half of these, and the others have no known cause. The sample table lists around 22,000 clones, around 66% of them with a count of one. The ten biggest clones cover 10% to 15% of the sample.

The sample consisted of CD4+ T cells from PBMCs cultured with HCoV-229E spike peptides, taken before COVID-19 vaccination. This sample's cell subset or site label indicates: HCoV-229E spike overlapping peptide pool stimulation. Every receptor here comes from a human donor who received a COVID-19 vaccine.

This chain joins TRBV9 and TRBJ2-1; D unclear. CDR3 length: 12 amino acids. V was trimmed by 4 bases and J by 11 bases, leaving 13 bases between them. Germline V gene sequence: CDR1 SGDLS, CDR2 YYNGEE. The CDR3 DNA is TGTGCCAGCAGCATAATGGACCAACAGCAGTTCTTC. This codes for CASSIMDQQQFF.

This chain connects TRBV5-8 to TRBJ1-4, with no clear D. V was cut by 0 bases and J by 4 bases, with 13 bases left in between. The CDR3 sequence is 16 residues long. CDR1 and CDR2 (germline): SGHTS, YDEGEE. As DNA, the CDR3 is TGTGCCAGCAGCTTGGCCGGTCAGACTTTTAATGAAAAACTGTTTTTT. Translated: CASSLAGQTFNEKLFF.

The V gene is TRBV28, the J gene TRBJ1-1, with 9 bases lining up with TRBD1. This CDR3 contains 13 residues. With 2 bases clipped from V and 11 bases from J, the junction kept 6 bases outside the gene matches. Germline V gives CDR1 MDHEN, CDR2 SYDVKM. The CDR3 bases are TGTGCCAGCAGTTTAGAGACAGGGGGAGGGGCTTTCTTT. Its translation: CASSLETGGGAFF. The variable domain in full, completed from reference TRBV28 and TRBJ1-1, reads DVKVTQSSRYLVKRTGEKVFLECVQDMDHENMFWYRQDPGLGLRLIYFSYDVKMKEKGDIPEGYSVSREKKERFSLILESASTNQTSMYLCASSLETGGGAFFGQGTRLTVV.

The rearrangement uses TRBV18 and TRBJ2-5; TRBD2 matches 12 bases. Germline CDR1 KGHSH, CDR2 LQKENI. The CDR3 spans 17 residues. The V segment lost 0 bases and the J segment 7 bases; nucleotides outside the gene matches: 9. DNA of the CDR3: TGTGCCAGCTCACCACCCCCGGGACTAGCGGGTGGATGGACCCAGTACTTC. Its translation is CASSPPPGLAGGWTQYF.

The chain is built from TRBV12-3 or TRBV12-4 and TRBJ1-2; maybe TRBD1 (6 bases). The V gene lost 6 bases and the J gene lost 7 bases, with 15 bases spanning the gap. CDR3 length equals 13 residues. CDR3 sequence: CASRRTVQTGYTF. Written as DNA, the CDR3 is TGTGCCAGCAGACGGACAGTACAGACTGGCTACACCTTC.

The genes are TRBV30 and TRBJ1-1, with TRBD1 identical over 8 bases. CDR1 is GTSNPN, CDR2 SVGIG, per germline (reference sequence). The CDR3 consists of 13 residues. The trim removed 0 bases at V and 3 bases at J, leaving 0 bases unmatched. The CDR3 is CAWSVQGDTEAFF. The CDR3 DNA sequence: TGTGCCTGGAGTGTACAGGGGGACACTGAAGCTTTCTTT. The full variable domain, completed using reference TRBV30 and TRBJ1-1, is SQTIHQWPATLVQPVGSPLSLECTVEGTSNPNLYWYRQAAGRGLQLLFYSVGIGQISSEVPQNLSASRPQDRQFILSSKKLLLSDSGFYLCAWSVQGDTEAFFGQGTRLTVV.

The rearrangement uses TRBV6-1 and TRBJ2-2, with 11 bases matching TRBD2. CDR1 MNHNS and CDR2 SASEGT come from the germline V gene. The CDR3 runs to 15 residues. Trimming cost V 2 bases and J 6 bases; bases outside gene matches: 2. CDR3 sequence (DNA): TGTGCCAGCAGTGAACTAGCGGGGGGCTCCGGGGAGCTGTTTTTT. This sequence encodes CASSELAGGSGELFF.

V and J are TRBV6-5 and TRBJ2-7, with TRBD1 matching 8 bases. The CDR3 contains 14 residues. CDR1 and CDR2 (germline): MNHEY, SVGAGI. The V segment lost 5 bases and the J segment 2 bases; nucleotides outside the gene matches: 5. The CDR3 DNA reads TGTGCCAGCAGTCCCGGGACAGGACCCTACGAGCAGTACTTC. It translates to CASSPGTGPYEQYF.

This chain joins TRBV2 and TRBJ1-1; no reliable D call. Germline V gene lookup returns CDR1 SNHLY and CDR2 FYNNEI. The CDR3 contains 11 residues. V gave up 3 bases and J gave up 8 bases, with 7 bases separating them. The DNA of the CDR3 is TGTGCCAGCAGTGACACGGGAGAAGCTTTCTTT. Residues: CASSDTGEAFF.

The gene calls are TRBV7-8 and TRBJ1-1; perhaps TRBD1 as D (6 bases). V lost 1 base and J 3 bases, leaving 12 bases between the germline ends. The CDR3 is made up of 15 amino acids. The germline V gene has CDR1 SGHVS and CDR2 FQNEAQ. The chain's CDR3 is CASSLVGGGHTEAFF. The CDR3 DNA sequence: TGTGCCAGCAGCTTAGTCGGGGGGGGGCACACTGAAGCTTTCTTT.

The rearrangement uses TRBV21-1 and TRBJ2-1; TRBD1, the D gene given by the table, was not confirmed from the DNA. TRBV21-1 is deemed a pseudogene. The CDR3 loop spans 11 amino acids. Written as DNA, the CDR3 is TGTGCCAGCCGACAGGTTCTAGACCAGTTCTTC. Amino acid sequence: CASRQVLDQFF.

This rearrangement joins TRBV12-2 to TRBJ2-5; TRBD1 is the table's D call and was not checked against the DNA. TRBV12-2 is reported as a pseudogene. CDR3 size: 16 residues. CDR3 sequence: CASRLRQGAPQETQYF. CDR3 nucleotides: TGTGCAAGTCGCTTACGACAGGGGGCCCCACAAGAGACCCAGTACTTC.

V gene TRBV3-1 (or the pseudogene TRBV3-2) combines with J gene TRBJ1-2; D gene uncertain. Germline CDR1 LGHDT, CDR2 YNNKEL (reference sequence). The CDR3 loop spans 13 amino acids. Trimming pared 1 base from V and 4 bases from J, leaving 7 bases between. The DNA of the CDR3 is TGTGCCAGCAGCCAAGGACCGATCTATGGCTACACCTTC. It is translated as CASSQGPIYGYTF.

This clone appeared once. The chain carries TRBV7-9 and TRBJ2-5; 7 bases map to TRBD1. The V segment lost 4 bases and the J segment 2 bases; nucleotides outside the gene matches: 1. The CDR3 is 13 residues long. Germline V lookup: CDR1 SEHNR, CDR2 FQNEAQ (reference sequence). The CDR3 sequence is CASSSTGQETQYF. The DNA for the CDR3 is TGTGCCAGCAGCTCGACAGGGCAAGAGACCCAGTACTTC.

This chain joins TRBV7-2 and TRBJ2-5; D may correspond to TRBD1 or TRBD2 (6 bases each). Germline lookup yields CDR1 SGHTA and CDR2 FQGNSA. Trimming took 2 bases from V and 4 from J, leaving 14 bases between them. CDR3 size: 15 residues. Written as DNA, the CDR3 is TGTGCCAGCAGCTTAACAGGGTTCGGGGGAGAGACCCAGTACTTC. Protein sequence: CASSLTGFGGETQYF. The full variable domain, completed using reference TRBV7-2 and TRBJ2-5, is GAGVSQSPSNKVTEKGKDVELRCDPISGHTALYWYRQSLGQGLEFLIYFQGNSAPDKSGLPSDRFSAERTGGSVSTLTIQRTQQEDSAVYLCASSLTGFGGETQYFGPGTRLLVL.

J is TRBJ2-2 and V is TRBV5-1; D gene ambiguous. Germline V gene data show CDR1 as SGHRS and CDR2 as YFSETQ. CDR3 length: 15 amino acids. Trimming shortened V by 0 bases and J by 3 bases, and 9 bases separated the two germline ends. CDR3 in amino acids: CASSLVASDTGELFF. The CDR3 bases are TGCGCCAGCAGCTTGGTGGCATCCGACACCGGGGAGCTGTTTTTT. The complete variable domain, with remaining parts taken from reference TRBV5-1 and TRBJ2-2, reads KAGVTQTPRYLIKTRGQQVTLSCSPISGHRSVSWYQQTPGQGLQFLFEYFSETQRNKGNFPGRFSGRQFSNSRSEMNVSTLELGDSALYLCASSLVASDTGELFFGEGSRLTVL.

The chain links TRBV6-4 to TRBJ1-1; D gene uncertain. The V gene lost 0 bases and the J gene lost 1 base, with 6 bases spanning the gap. Germline V lookup: CDR1 MRHNA, CDR2 SNTAGT. This CDR3 comprises 14 residues. The CDR3 sequence: CASSDSDRNTEAFF. CDR3 in DNA: TGTGCCAGCAGTGACTCAGATCGGAACACTGAAGCTTTCTTT.

This chain joins TRBV6-5 and TRBJ2-5; weak D call: TRBD2 (5 bases). V was shortened by 6 bases and J by 5 bases, with 16 bases between the two germline ends. Germline V gene lookup returns CDR1 MNHEY and CDR2 SVGAGI. The CDR3 is made up of 14 amino acids. The CDR3 spells CASSHGENTETQYF. The CDR3 nucleotides are TGTGCCAGCAGCCACGGGGAAAATACGGAGACCCAGTACTTC.

The chain uses TRBV29-1 and TRBJ2-5; 7 nucleotides match TRBD2. Trimming cost V 8 bases and J 10 bases; bases outside gene matches: 10. The germline gives CDR1 SQVTM, CDR2 ANQGSEA. The CDR3 spans 11 residues. In DNA form, the CDR3 reads TGCAGCTTTACCGAGCGGGATTTCCAGTACTTC. It is translated as CSFTERDFQYF. The variable domain in full, with the rest retrieved from reference TRBV29-1 and TRBJ2-5, is SAVISQKPSRDICQRGTSLTIQCQVDSQVTMMFWYRQQPGQSLTLIATANQGSEATYESGFVIDKFPISRPNLTFSTLTVSNMSPEDSSIYLCSFTERDFQYFGPGTRLLVL.

The rearrangement joins TRBV6-6 to TRBJ1-4; a possible D gene is TRBD1 (5 bases). The germline V gene has CDR1 MNHNY and CDR2 SVGAGI (reference sequence). Trimming removed 5 bases from V and 4 bases from J, with 20 bases in between. The CDR3 length is 17 residues. Here the CDR3 DNA reads TGTGCCAGCAGTCCTTTGGTCTCGGGGGTATATAATGAAAAACTGTTTTTT. Its translation is CASSPLVSGVYNEKLFF.

J is TRBJ2-7 and V is TRBV6-5; TRBD2 matches at 8 bases. From germline, CDR1 is MNHEY and CDR2 SVGAGI. CDR3 length equals 15 residues. Losses at the gene ends were 9 bases for V and 5 bases for J; bases not matched to a gene: 15. In nucleotides, the CDR3 is TGTGCCAGTTCCCCGGGGGGGGGAATTCAGAACGAGCAGTACTTC. It encodes CASSPGGGIQNEQYF.

Only one count was recorded for this clone. The gene calls are TRBV24-1 and TRBJ2-5; 13 positions agree with TRBD2. This CDR3 spans 18 amino acids. J lost 4 bases, V lost 3 bases, and 10 bases had no gene match. In germline, CDR1 is KGHDR, CDR2 SFDVKD. CDR3 sequence: CATSDPAETSGRSETQYF. As DNA, the CDR3 is TGTGCCACCAGTGATCCCGCGGAGACTAGCGGGAGGTCAGAGACCCAGTACTTC.